This T cell receptor beta chain is drawn from a study of regulatory T cells in long-lasting Graves disease. Both iRepertoire HTBI primers and Arm-PCR of CDR3 regions were used to build the TCR beta libraries. From the multiplex PCR reads, TCRdb called clonotypes with MiXCR, one entry per CDR3 protein. The data show hundreds of thousands of distinct CDR3 sequences, over 15% seen once. V was clipped by 11 bases and J by 6 bases, with 19 bases between them. The germline V gene has CDR1 SEHNR and CDR2 FQNEAQ (reference sequence). This CDR3 contains 14 residues. The time point was: newly diagnosed GD, antithyroid drugs for less than 3 months. PBMC-extracted RNA yielded the TCR library. Each of the patients was recruited from an endocrinology department situated in Xi'an, China. These data were also reused for a study on T cells in Graves' hyperthyroidism and ophthalmopathy. That paper adds: On the basis of clinical symptoms, serum thyroxine and TRAb, thyroid ultrasound and orbital computed tomography, diagnoses were made.

The source of this sequence is a woman aged 25 to 39 with Graves disease. The specimen comprised peripheral blood mononuclear cells (PBMCs), sampled at new diagnosis, from a patient treated with antithyroid drugs. J is TRBJ2-2 and V is TRBV7-9, with D tentatively TRBD1 (6 bases). The chain's CDR3 is CAGTMGPSPGELFF. The CDR3 nucleotides are TGTGCCGGGACAATGGGCCCGTCGCCCGGGGAGCTGTTTTTT.